The 4 T cell receptor beta chains listed next were all sequenced from one sample in a study of T-cell memory formation after mild COVID-19. TCRdb recomputed calls from the 5' RACE reads with MiXCR, one row per CDR3 protein. The table records some 110,000 distinct CDR3 sequences, over 15% of them present only once. Sequencing used PBMCs or a T cell subset sorted from them (not recorded which). These TCRs come from an adult woman who had mild COVID-19 (a few samples of this study predate the infection). Cell type and time point are not known.

This clonotype has just a few counts. The rearrangement links TRBV14 to TRBJ1-4; a possible D gene is TRBD1 (6 bases). Germline V CDR1 and CDR2: SGHDN, FVKESK. Trimming pared 5 bases from V and 7 bases from J, leaving 14 bases between. The CDR3 is made up of 14 amino acids. As DNA, the CDR3 is TGTGCCAGCAGCTCCGGGAGGGGGGGTGAAAAACTGTTTTTT. It is translated as CASSSGRGGEKLFF.

V gene TRBV9 combines with J gene TRBJ2-7, with TRBD2 matching 9 bases. Unmatched junction bases numbered 4, after V lost 0 bases and J lost 6 bases. Germline V gives CDR1 SGDLS, CDR2 YYNGEE. The CDR3 covers 14 residues. CDR3 protein: CASSVDLAGAEQYF. CDR3 DNA: TGTGCCAGCAGCGTAGACTTAGCGGGGGCCGAGCAGTACTTC.

V and J are TRBV6-2 or TRBV6-3 and TRBJ1-2; weak D call: TRBD1 (6 bases). With 2 bases removed from V and 4 bases from J, the gap between germline ends came to 11 bases. Germline-derived CDR1 and CDR2 are MNHEY and SVGEGT. The CDR3 is made up of 14 amino acids. In DNA form, the CDR3 reads TGTGCCAGCAGTTACACAGGGACCTCCTATGGCTACACCTTC. This sequence encodes CASSYTGTSYGYTF.

The V gene is TRBV27, the J gene TRBJ1-2; 7 bases line up with TRBD1. This CDR3 has 17 residues. Losses at the gene ends were 4 bases for V and 1 base for J; bases not matched to a gene: 12. In germline, CDR1 is MNHEY, CDR2 SMNVEV (reference sequence). The CDR3 sequence: CASSYSPPQGGNYGYTF. CDR3 coding DNA: TGTGCCAGCAGTTACAGCCCTCCGCAGGGGGGTAACTATGGCTACACCTTC.